This TCR beta chain stems from a study of identical twins listed by TCRdb under 2016. Regarding the complete study: To test whether fetal clonotypes persist, the study used deep sequencing on TCR alpha and beta repertoires from monozygotic twins, unrelated adults of various ages, and cord blood. Replicate twin experiments were performed at different times using different library preparation protocols to rule out contamination. Study-wide findings and limitations: Abundant cord blood beta clonotypes carried fewer insertions; young adult naive repertoires showed a weaker similar trend, while memory repertoires showed none. Recombination models systematically underestimated out-of-frame TCR alpha sharing in monozygotic twins but agreed with sharing between unrelated individuals. Invariant T cells such as MAIT and iNKT could partly confound zero-insertion analyses, though diverse VJ usage argued against this for most clonotypes. The excess sharing between twins in beta out-of-frame sequences was weaker because fewer shared sequences reduced the signal-to-noise ratio. Compared with coincidental sharing between unrelated individuals, out-of-frame TCR alpha sequences shared between twins showed an excess of sequences with low generation probability. Because the same donors could not be followed over many years, the conclusions depended on cross-sectional statistical analysis.

Counted from cysteine to phenylalanine, this CDR3 has 15 amino acids. Only the CDR3 DNA is retained, 45 bases long and in frame from the first base. Trimming accounts for 4 bases at V and 4 bases at J, while the number of junction bases matched to no gene is 6. For CDR1 and CDR2, the germline V gene lists SGHAT and FQNNGV. A note on this clonotype: Its specific antigen is unknown. Base quality data are lacking; no much larger clone is found one base away.

All donors were healthy Caucasians. Three unrelated non-twin adults were also sequenced: a male aged 18 to 30, a male aged 50 to 60 and a female aged 50 to 60. Miltenyi CD45RO+ enrichment and human naive T-cell isolation kits were used to isolate memory (CD45RO+) and naive T cells from PBMC. Libraries were built with 5' RACE. The run used an Illumina HiSeq 2000. Template switching introduced a universal primer binding site; the final cDNA contained a unique molecular identifier, enabling accurate counting of TCR cDNA molecules. First-strand cDNA for TCR alpha and beta chains was synthesized from specific primers in the conserved constant-segment region. To control for contamination, each cDNA library was double barcoded with a SMART-Mk sample barcode plus Illumina barcodes. TruSeq adapter sequences along with Illumina sample barcodes were introduced in two successive PCR steps. TCR alpha and beta cDNA libraries were sequenced on the Illumina HiSeq platform with custom primers. Under the source paper's analysis protocol: Raw reads were processed with MiGEC to extract unique molecular identifiers, and MiXCR was used to determine CDR3 positions. Recombination models were inferred per individual with the repgenHMM and IGoR tools using an EM algorithm. The tcR package in R was used for shared clonotype analysis, with sharing normalized by the product of cloneset sizes. To study raw recombination free of thymic and clonal selection effects, out-of-frame nonproductive sequences were analyzed. The raw public data were reprocessed by TCRdb itself: fastp quality trimming at Q25, MiXCR clonotype calling, in-frame beta chains only. Each CDR3 protein appears once, grouped with its most common genes and DNA. The V and J calls were not made by the authors but by TCRdb's processing. This sample holds 400,000 to 500,000 distinct CDR3 sequences; approximately 17% were observed only once. The ten largest account for approximately 12% of the sample.

The V gene is TRBV11-2 and the J gene is TRBJ2-1; the central 8 bases match TRBD1. The clonotype originates from a man aged 45 to 65 in good health. Sequences were obtained from naive T cells sorted from blood. The label giving this sample's cell subset or site can be read as: cells isolated with a human naive T-cell isolation kit. The CDR3 in this case is CASSSGQGDYNEQFF. Read as DNA, the sequence is TGTGCCAGCAGCTCCGGACAGGGTGATTACAATGAGCAGTTCTTC.